This T cell receptor (beta chain) stems from a study of blood T cell repertoires in COVID-19. Study-wide background: Some COVID-19 samples were acute and others convalescent; all came from the United States, Italy and Spain.

This clone was detected a few times. TCRdb's table, derived via immunoSEQ multiplex PCR, lists solely in-frame clones and lacks some. Among 150,000 to 160,000 clones listed, 70% to 85% were seen once. The CDR3 is made up of 14 amino acids. With 0 bases clipped from V and 12 bases from J, the junction kept 5 bases outside the gene matches. Germline-derived CDR1 and CDR2 are SNHLY and FYNNEI. The sample taken for sequencing was peripheral blood. This TCR was sampled from a woman aged 45-65 years with acute or convalescent COVID-19. The V gene is TRBV2, the J gene TRBJ1-6, with 7 bases that match TRBD1. CDR3 region: CASSEARGPEPLHF. The DNA for the CDR3 is TGTGCCAGCAGTGAAGCTAGGGGGCCGGAACCCCTCCACTTT. Using reference TRBV2 and TRBJ1-6 for the parts outside the CDR3, the full variable domain is EPEVTQTPSHQVTQMGQEVILRCVPISNHLYFYWYRQILGQKVEFLVSFYNNEISEKSEIFDDQFSVERPDGSNFTLKIRSTKLEDSAMYFCASSEARGPEPLHFGNGTRLTVT.